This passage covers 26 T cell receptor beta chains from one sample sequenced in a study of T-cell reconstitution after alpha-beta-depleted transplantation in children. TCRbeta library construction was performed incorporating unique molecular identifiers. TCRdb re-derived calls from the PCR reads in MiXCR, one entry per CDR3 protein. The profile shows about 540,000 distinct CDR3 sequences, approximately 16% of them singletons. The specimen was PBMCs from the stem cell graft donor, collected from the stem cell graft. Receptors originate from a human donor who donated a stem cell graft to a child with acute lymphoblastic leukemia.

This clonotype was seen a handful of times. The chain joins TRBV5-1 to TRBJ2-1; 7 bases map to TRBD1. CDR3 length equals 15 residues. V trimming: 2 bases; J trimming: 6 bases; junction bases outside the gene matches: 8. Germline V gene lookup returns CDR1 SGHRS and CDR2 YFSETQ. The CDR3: CASSFGRTGSNEQFF. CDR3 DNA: TGCGCCAGCAGCTTTGGAAGGACAGGAAGCAATGAGCAGTTCTTC.

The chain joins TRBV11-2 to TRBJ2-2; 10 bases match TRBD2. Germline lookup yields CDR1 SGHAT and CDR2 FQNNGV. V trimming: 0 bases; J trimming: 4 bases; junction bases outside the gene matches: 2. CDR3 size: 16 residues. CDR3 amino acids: CASSLDRLAGTGELFF. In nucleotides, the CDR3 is TGTGCCAGCAGCTTAGATCGACTAGCGGGCACCGGGGAGCTGTTTTTT.

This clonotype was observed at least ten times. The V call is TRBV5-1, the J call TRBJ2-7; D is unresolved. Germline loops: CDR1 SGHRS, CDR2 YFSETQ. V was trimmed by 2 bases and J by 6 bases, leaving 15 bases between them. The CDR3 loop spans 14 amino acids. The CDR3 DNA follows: TGCGCCAGCAGCTTAGGTAATAAAGCACCCGAGCAGTACTTC. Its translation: CASSLGNKAPEQYF.

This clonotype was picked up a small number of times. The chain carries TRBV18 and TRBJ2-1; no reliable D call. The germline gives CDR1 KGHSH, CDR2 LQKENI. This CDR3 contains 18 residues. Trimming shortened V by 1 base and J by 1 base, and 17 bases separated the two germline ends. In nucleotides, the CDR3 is TGTGCCAGCTCACCACAGGACCCTAGGACCCTATCCTACAATGAGCAGTTCTTC. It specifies CASSPQDPRTLSYNEQFF.

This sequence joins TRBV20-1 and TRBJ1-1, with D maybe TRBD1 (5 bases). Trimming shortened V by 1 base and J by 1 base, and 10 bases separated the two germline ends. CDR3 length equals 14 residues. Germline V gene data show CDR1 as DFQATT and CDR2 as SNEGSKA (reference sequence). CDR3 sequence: CSARGLQGNTEAFF. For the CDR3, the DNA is TGCAGTGCTAGAGGGTTGCAGGGGAACACTGAAGCTTTCTTT.

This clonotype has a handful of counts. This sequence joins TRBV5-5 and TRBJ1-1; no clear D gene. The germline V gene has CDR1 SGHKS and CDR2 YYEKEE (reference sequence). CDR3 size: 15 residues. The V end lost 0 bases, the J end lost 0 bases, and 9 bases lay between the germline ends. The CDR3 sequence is CASSLEFGLNTEAFF. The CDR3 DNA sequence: TGTGCCAGCAGCTTGGAGTTCGGATTGAACACTGAAGCTTTCTTT.

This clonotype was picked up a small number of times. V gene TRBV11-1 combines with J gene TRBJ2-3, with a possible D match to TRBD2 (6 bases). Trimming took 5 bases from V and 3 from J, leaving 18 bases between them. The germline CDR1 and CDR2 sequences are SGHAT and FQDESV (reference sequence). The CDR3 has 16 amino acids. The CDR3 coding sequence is TGTGCCAGCAGCCACTTTAGCGGCGACGGAACAGATACGCAGTATTTT. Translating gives CASSHFSGDGTDTQYF.

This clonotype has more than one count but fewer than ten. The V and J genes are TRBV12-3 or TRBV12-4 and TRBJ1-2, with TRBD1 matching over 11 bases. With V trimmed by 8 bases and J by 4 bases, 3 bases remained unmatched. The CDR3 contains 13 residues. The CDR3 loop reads CASGQGASYGYTF. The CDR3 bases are TGTGCCAGCGGACAGGGGGCATCCTATGGCTACACCTTC.

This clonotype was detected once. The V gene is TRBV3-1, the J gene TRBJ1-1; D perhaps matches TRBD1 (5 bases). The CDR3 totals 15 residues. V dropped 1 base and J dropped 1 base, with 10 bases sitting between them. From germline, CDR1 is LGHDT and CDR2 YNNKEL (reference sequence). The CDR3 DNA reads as TGTGCCAGCAGCCAAGGCGGGGGGTGGAACACTGAAGCTTTCTTT. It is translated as CASSQGGGWNTEAFF.

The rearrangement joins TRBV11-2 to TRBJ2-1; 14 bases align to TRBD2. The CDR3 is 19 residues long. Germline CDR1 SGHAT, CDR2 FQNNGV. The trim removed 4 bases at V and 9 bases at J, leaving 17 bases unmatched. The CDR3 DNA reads TGTGCCAGCAGCTCCGGGACGCCTGGGACTAGCGGGAGAGGTAGTGAGCAGTTCTTC. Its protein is CASSSGTPGTSGRGSEQFF.

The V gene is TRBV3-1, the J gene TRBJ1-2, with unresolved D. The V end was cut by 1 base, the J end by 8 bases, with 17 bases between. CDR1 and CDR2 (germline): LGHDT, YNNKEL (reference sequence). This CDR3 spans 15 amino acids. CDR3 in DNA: TGTGCCAGCAGCCAAGTAAATGCGCGTGTGTCGGGCTACACCTTC. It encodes CASSQVNARVSGYTF.

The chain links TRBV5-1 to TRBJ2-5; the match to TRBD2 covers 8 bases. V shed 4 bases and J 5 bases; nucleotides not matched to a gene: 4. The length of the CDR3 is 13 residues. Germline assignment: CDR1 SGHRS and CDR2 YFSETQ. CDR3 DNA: TGCGCCAGCAGCGGGACTAGTCCCGAGACCCAGTACTTC. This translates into CASSGTSPETQYF.

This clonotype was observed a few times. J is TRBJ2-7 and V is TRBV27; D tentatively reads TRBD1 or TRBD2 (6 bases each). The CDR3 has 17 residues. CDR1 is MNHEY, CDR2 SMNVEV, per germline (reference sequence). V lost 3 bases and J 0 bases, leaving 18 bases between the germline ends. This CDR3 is CASSLMSPGASSYEQYF. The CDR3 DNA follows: TGTGCCAGCAGTTTGATGAGCCCGGGGGCGAGCTCCTACGAGCAGTACTTC.

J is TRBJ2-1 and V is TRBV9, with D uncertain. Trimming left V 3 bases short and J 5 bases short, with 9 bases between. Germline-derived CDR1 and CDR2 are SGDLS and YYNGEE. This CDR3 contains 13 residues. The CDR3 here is CASSEPGHNEQFF. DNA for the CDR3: TGTGCCAGCAGCGAGCCCGGCCACAATGAGCAGTTCTTC.

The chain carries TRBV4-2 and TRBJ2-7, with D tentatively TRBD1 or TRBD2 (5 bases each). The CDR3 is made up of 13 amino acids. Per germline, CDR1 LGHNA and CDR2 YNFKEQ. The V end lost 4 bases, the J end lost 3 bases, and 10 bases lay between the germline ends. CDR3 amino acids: CASSPGPNYEQYF. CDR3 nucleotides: TGTGCCAGCAGCCCGGGACCTAACTACGAGCAGTACTTC.

Written as DNA, the CDR3 is TGCAGCGCCGCCACGGAGTCTTCAGATACGCAGTATTTT. Amino acid sequence: CSAATESSDTQYF. The V call is TRBV29-1, the J call TRBJ2-3; D gene unclear. V dropped 7 bases and J dropped 4 bases, with 15 bases sitting between them. The germline CDR1 and CDR2 sequences are SQVTM and ANQGSEA. The CDR3 spans 13 residues.

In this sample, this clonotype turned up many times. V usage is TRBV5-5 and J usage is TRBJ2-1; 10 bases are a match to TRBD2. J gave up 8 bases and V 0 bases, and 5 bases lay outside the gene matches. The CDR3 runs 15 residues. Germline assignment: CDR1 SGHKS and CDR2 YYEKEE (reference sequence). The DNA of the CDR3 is TGTGCCAGCAGCTTGGCGAGCGGGAGGGCCCATGAGCAGTTCTTC. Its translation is CASSLASGRAHEQFF.

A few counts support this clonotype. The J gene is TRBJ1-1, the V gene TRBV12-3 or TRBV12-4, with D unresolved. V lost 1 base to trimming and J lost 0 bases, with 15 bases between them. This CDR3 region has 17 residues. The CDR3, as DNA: TGTGCCAGCAGTTTAGGGCTTCCGTATCAGTTGAACACTGAAGCTTTCTTT. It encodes CASSLGLPYQLNTEAFF.

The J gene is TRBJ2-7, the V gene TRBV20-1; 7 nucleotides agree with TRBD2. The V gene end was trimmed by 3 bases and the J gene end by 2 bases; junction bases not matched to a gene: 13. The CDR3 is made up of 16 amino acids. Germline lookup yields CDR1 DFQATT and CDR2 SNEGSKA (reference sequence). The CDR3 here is CSARTLGLAEPYEQYF. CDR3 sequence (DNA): TGCAGTGCTAGGACATTGGGGCTAGCGGAGCCCTACGAGCAGTACTTC.

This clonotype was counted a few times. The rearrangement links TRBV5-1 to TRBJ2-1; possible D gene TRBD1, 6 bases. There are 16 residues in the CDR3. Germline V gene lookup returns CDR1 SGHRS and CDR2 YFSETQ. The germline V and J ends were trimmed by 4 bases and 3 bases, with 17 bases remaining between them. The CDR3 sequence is CASSQRALQGYNEQFF. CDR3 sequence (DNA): TGCGCCAGCAGCCAGAGGGCCCTACAGGGCTACAATGAGCAGTTCTTC. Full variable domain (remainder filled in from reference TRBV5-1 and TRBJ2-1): KAGVTQTPRYLIKTRGQQVTLSCSPISGHRSVSWYQQTPGQGLQFLFEYFSETQRNKGNFPGRFSGRQFSNSRSEMNVSTLELGDSALYLCASSQRALQGYNEQFFGPGTRLTVL.

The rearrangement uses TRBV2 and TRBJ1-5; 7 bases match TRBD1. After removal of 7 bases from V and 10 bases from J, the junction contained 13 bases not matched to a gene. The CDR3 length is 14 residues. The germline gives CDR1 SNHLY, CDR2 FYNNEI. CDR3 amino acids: CASTGDSGSGPQHF. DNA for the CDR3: TGTGCCAGCACCGGGGACAGCGGGTCCGGCCCCCAGCATTTT.

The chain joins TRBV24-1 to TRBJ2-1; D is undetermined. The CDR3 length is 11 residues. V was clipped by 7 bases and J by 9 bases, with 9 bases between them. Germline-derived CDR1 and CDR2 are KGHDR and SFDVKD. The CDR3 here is CATRRGFEQFF. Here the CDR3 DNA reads TGTGCCACCAGACGTGGGTTTGAGCAGTTCTTC.

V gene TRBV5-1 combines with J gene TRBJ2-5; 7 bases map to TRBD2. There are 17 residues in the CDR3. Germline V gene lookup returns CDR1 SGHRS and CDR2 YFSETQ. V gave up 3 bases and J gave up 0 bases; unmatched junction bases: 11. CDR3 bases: TGCGCCAGCAGCTACGTTAAAGCGGGGCTGTACCAAGAGACCCAGTACTTC. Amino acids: CASSYVKAGLYQETQYF.

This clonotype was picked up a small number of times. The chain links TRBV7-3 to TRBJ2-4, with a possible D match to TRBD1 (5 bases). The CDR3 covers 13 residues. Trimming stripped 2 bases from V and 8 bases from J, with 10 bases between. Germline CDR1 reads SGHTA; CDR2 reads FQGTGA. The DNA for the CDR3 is TGTGCCAGCAGCTTAGGGCAGGGTTACATTCAGTACTTC. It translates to CASSLGQGYIQYF.

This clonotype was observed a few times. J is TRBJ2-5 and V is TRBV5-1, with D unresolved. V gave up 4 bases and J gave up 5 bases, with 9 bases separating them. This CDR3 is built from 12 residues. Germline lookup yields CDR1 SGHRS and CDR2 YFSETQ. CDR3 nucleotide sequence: TGCGCCAGCAGCCCCTATTCGGAGACCCAGTACTTC. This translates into CASSPYSETQYF.

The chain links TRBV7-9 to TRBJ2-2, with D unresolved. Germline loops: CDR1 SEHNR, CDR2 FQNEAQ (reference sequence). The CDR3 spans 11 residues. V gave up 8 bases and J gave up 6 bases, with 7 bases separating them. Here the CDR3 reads CASPGAGELFF. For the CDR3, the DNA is TGTGCCAGCCCGGGTGCCGGGGAGCTGTTTTTT.